These 15 T cell receptor beta chains share one sample of origin, sequenced in a study of control samples from healthy donors and cancer patients. TCRdb keeps only in-frame clones here, not all; method: immunoSEQ multiplex PCR. The repertoire has about 95,000 clones, 90% to 95% of them found once; the top ten carry about 0.92%. Sequenced: blood. These receptor sequences come from a woman between 25 and 40 years old in good health.

This chain joins TRBV28 and TRBJ2-5, with TRBD1 identical over 8 bases. The germline V gene encodes CDR1 MDHEN and CDR2 SYDVKM. The CDR3 is 14 amino acids. V was clipped by 5 bases and J by 3 bases; unmatched bases: 5. CDR3 in amino acids: CASSVRQGKETQYF. The CDR3, as DNA: TGTGCCAGCAGTGTACGACAGGGGAAAGAGACCCAGTACTTC. Filled out from reference TRBV28 and TRBJ2-5, the complete variable domain reads DVKVTQSSRYLVKRTGEKVFLECVQDMDHENMFWYRQDPGLGLRLIYFSYDVKMKEKGDIPEGYSVSREKKERFSLILESASTNQTSMYLCASSVRQGKETQYFGPGTRLLVL.

The J gene is TRBJ2-5, the V gene TRBV6-5; the D is unclear. With 7 bases removed from V and 0 bases from J, the gap between germline ends came to 6 bases. Germline V gene lookup returns CDR1 MNHEY and CDR2 SVGAGI. This CDR3 has 12 amino acids. DNA for the CDR3: TGTGCCAGCAAGGCAGACCAAGAGACCCAGTACTTC. This sequence encodes CASKADQETQYF.

The chain couples TRBV18 to TRBJ1-4; D is possibly TRBD1 (6 bases). Trimming shortened V by 6 bases and J by 6 bases, and 11 bases separated the two germline ends. CDR1 and CDR2 (germline): KGHSH, LQKENI. The length of the CDR3 is 13 residues. CDR3 nucleotides: TGTGCCAGCTCCAGGGACATGCATGAAAAACTGTTTTTT. Translation gives CASSRDMHEKLFF.

In this sample, this clone turned up once. The gene calls are TRBV11-2 and TRBJ2-5; D is possibly TRBD1 (5 bases). Germline CDR1 is SGHAT and CDR2 is FQNNGV. The V gene lost 3 bases and the J gene lost 5 bases, with 10 bases spanning the gap. The CDR3 runs to 13 residues. The CDR3 DNA sequence: TGTGCCAGCAGCTTGCAGGGTACTGAGACCCAGTACTTC. This sequence encodes CASSLQGTETQYF.

In its sample, this clone was seen a few times. The chain couples TRBV20-1 to TRBJ2-1; maybe TRBD2 (6 bases). This CDR3 region has 15 residues. Germline V lookup: CDR1 DFQATT, CDR2 SNEGSKA (reference sequence). Trimming took off 3 bases at V and 8 bases at J, with 20 bases between the two ends. CDR3 sequence reads: CSASSPRDFRDEQFF. CDR3 bases: TGCAGTGCTAGTTCCCCGCGGGACTTTCGAGATGAGCAGTTCTTC.

As for this clone: The same CDR3 is also encoded by other DNA sequences in this sample. CDR3 sequence (DNA): TGTGCCCGCCGGCCGGGCGGGGGGGCCAGGGATGAGCAGTTCTTC. This translates into CARRPGGGARDEQFF. The chain has TRBV28 and TRBJ2-1, with 9 nucleotides matching TRBD2. The junction had 16 bases not matched to a gene; V was cut back by 11 bases and J by 8 bases. The CDR3 runs to 15 residues. From germline, CDR1 is MDHEN and CDR2 SYDVKM.

The genes are TRBV27 and TRBJ1-4, with D possibly being TRBD1 (5 bases). Germline assignment: CDR1 MNHEY and CDR2 SMNVEV (reference sequence). Deletions cut 4 bases from V and 5 bases from J, with 8 bases between. This CDR3 comprises 13 residues. CDR3 coding DNA: TGTGCCAGCAGTTCGGAGGGGAATGAAAAACTGTTTTTT. Amino acids: CASSSEGNEKLFF.

V usage is TRBV11-3 and J usage is TRBJ1-5; 8 nucleotides line up with TRBD1. J gave up 4 bases and V 5 bases, and 7 bases lay outside the gene matches. Germline CDR1 is SGHNT and CDR2 is YENEEA. This CDR3 contains 15 residues. The CDR3 DNA is TGTGCCAGCAGCCCCGGACAGGGCGGAAATCAGCCCCAGCATTTT. Residues: CASSPGQGGNQPQHF.

The V gene is TRBV6-6, the J gene TRBJ2-3, with 8 bases fitting TRBD2. This CDR3 is 15 amino acids long. CDR1 MNHNY and CDR2 SVGAGI come from the germline V gene (reference sequence). V was clipped by 7 bases and J by 0 bases; unmatched bases: 6. The CDR3 DNA is TGTGCCAGCACCCCACTAGCGGCGAGCACAGATACGCAGTATTTT. As protein: CASTPLAASTDTQYF.

The chain recombines TRBV6-7 with TRBJ2-2; 7 bases are shared with TRBD1. TRBV6-7 is classed as an ORF, of uncertain function. This CDR3 region has 16 residues. The junction had 7 bases not matched to a gene; V was cut back by 6 bases and J by 0 bases. DNA of the CDR3: TGTGCCAGCAGCGGCCGACAGGGCGCGAACACCGGGGAGCTGTTTTTT. This codes for CASSGRQGANTGELFF.

In its sample, this clone was seen once. The CDR3 nucleotides are TGTGCCAGTAGCGGGGGATATGGGGATGAGCAGTTCTTC. Protein product: CASSGGYGDEQFF. V and J are TRBV30 and TRBJ2-1, with TRBD2 identical over 9 bases. This CDR3 is 13 amino acids long. Germline CDR1 and CDR2: GTSNPN and SVGIG (reference sequence). V shed 8 bases and J 8 bases; nucleotides not matched to a gene: 10.

The CDR3 sequence is CASSLGGPSNQPQHF. CDR3 DNA: TGTGCCAGCAGCTTAGGAGGGCCGAGCAATCAGCCCCAGCATTTT. The J gene is TRBJ1-5, the V gene TRBV13; no reliable D call. V dropped 0 bases and J dropped 1 base, with 7 bases sitting between them. This CDR3 contains 15 residues. Germline CDR1 PRHDT, CDR2 FYEKMQ (reference sequence).

V and J are TRBV3-1 (or the pseudogene TRBV3-2) and TRBJ1-5; D may be TRBD1 (5 bases). This CDR3 is built from 14 residues. V lost 4 bases, J lost 2 bases, and 9 bases lay in between. Germline assignment: CDR1 LGHDT and CDR2 YNNKEL (reference sequence). The CDR3 nucleotides read TGTGCCAGCAGCCCCGGACAACGCAATCAGCCCCAGCATTTT. It encodes CASSPGQRNQPQHF.

The chain combines TRBV19 with TRBJ1-5; maybe TRBD1 (6 bases). This CDR3 region has 16 residues. V shed 1 base and J shed 9 bases, with 19 bases lying between them. Germline lookup yields CDR1 LNHDA and CDR2 SQIVND (reference sequence). CDR3 protein: CASSIVGTIINRPQHF. The CDR3 nucleotides are TGTGCCAGTAGTATAGTGGGGACAATCATTAACCGGCCCCAGCATTTT.

This clone has only a few counts. The rearrangement joins TRBV7-9 to TRBJ1-1, with a possible D match to TRBD1 (5 bases). Germline assignment: CDR1 SEHNR and CDR2 FQNEAQ (reference sequence). The CDR3 length is 13 residues. V gave up 1 base and J gave up 6 bases, with 9 bases separating them. As DNA, the CDR3 is TGTGCCAGCAGCTTAGGGGGCGGGGCTGAAGCTTTCTTT. As protein: CASSLGGGAEAFF.